The 27 T cell receptor beta chains below all came from one sample that was sequenced in a study of T cells in Graves' hyperthyroidism and ophthalmopathy. Amplified TCR beta CDR3 regions came from RNA transcripts. The HTBI set primed first-round TCR CDR3 RT-PCR. TCRdb reprocessed the multiplex PCR reads with MiXCR, giving one entry per CDR3 protein. Of around 450,000 distinct CDR3 sequences in the sample, 15% to 17% are singletons; the top ten hold less than 15%. Sequencing was performed on blood. The receptors shown here come from a woman under 30 with Graves' hyperthyroidism.

The table lists this clonotype with a count of one. Just one base apart from a much larger clone, this may be a read error. This chain joins TRBV20-1 and TRBJ1-5, with 7 bases matching TRBD1. The CDR3 sequence is 18 residues long. Germline CDR1 and CDR2: DFQATT and SNEGSKA (reference sequence). The CDR3 nucleotides read TGCAGTGCTGGAGATCCCGACAGGGCGAGGGAGAGCAATCAGCCCCAGCATTTT. It yields the protein CSAGDPDRARESNQPQHF.

There are many counts of this clonotype. This sequence joins TRBV11-2 and TRBJ2-1, with D tentatively TRBD2 (6 bases). The CDR3 extends over 15 amino acids. The germline CDR1 and CDR2 sequences are SGHAT and FQNNGV. The V end was cut by 7 bases, the J end by 2 bases, with 15 bases between. Here the CDR3 DNA reads TGTGCCAGCACCCTAGGTGGGGGGACCTACAATGAGCAGTTCTTC. Its protein product is CASTLGGGTYNEQFF.

The rearrangement links TRBV20-1 to TRBJ2-4, with 7 positions matching TRBD2. V gave up 7 bases and J gave up 14 bases; unmatched junction bases: 17. Germline loops: CDR1 DFQATT, CDR2 SNEGSKA (reference sequence). The CDR3 is made up of 13 amino acids. CDR3 bases: TGCAGTGTTGGGGACCAGGACTCCCGGGGGGAGTACTTC. Its translation is CSVGDQDSRGEYF.

This clonotype appeared a few times. The genes are TRBV19 and TRBJ2-7, with a tentative D call TRBD1 (6 bases). V lost 7 bases and J lost 0, with 10 bases in between. The CDR3 is made up of 13 amino acids. Per the germline V gene, CDR1 is LNHDA and CDR2 is SQIVND (reference sequence). For the CDR3, the DNA is TGTGCCAGTACCGCAGGGGCCTCCTACGAGCAGTACTTC. Its translation: CASTAGASYEQYF.

The chain links TRBV3-1 to TRBJ2-5; D is undetermined. The CDR3 runs 15 residues. Germline V gene lookup returns CDR1 LGHDT and CDR2 YNNKEL (reference sequence). Trimming removed 0 bases at V and 4 bases at J, with 12 bases between. CDR3 nucleotide sequence: TGTGCCAGCAGCCAAGATCCCCTGGCAACAGAGACCCAGTACTTC. Protein: CASSQDPLATETQYF.

This clonotype has a count of ten or more. This sequence joins TRBV6-2 or TRBV6-3 and TRBJ2-2, with D perhaps matching TRBD1 or TRBD2 (5 bases each). Trimming took 0 bases from V and 6 from J, leaving 17 bases between them. Germline V gene lookup returns CDR1 MNHEY and CDR2 SVGEGT. This CDR3 contains 17 residues. Here the CDR3 DNA reads TGTGCCAGCAGTTACTCTAGAGGGGCCGGAGGAGCCGGGGAGCTGTTTTTT. Residues: CASSYSRGAGGAGELFF.

The rearrangement uses TRBV5-6 and TRBJ2-3; 10 bases agree with TRBD2. The CDR3 consists of 19 residues. The junction had 16 bases not matched to a gene; V was cut back by 6 bases and J by 0 bases. Germline loops: CDR1 SGHDT, CDR2 YYEEEE. The CDR3 DNA is TGTGCCAGCACCACCCTAACTAGCGGGACGACGTCTAGCACAGATACGCAGTATTTT. Amino acids: CASTTLTSGTTSSTDTQYF.

This clonotype was seen repeatedly, ten times or more. The J gene is TRBJ2-5, the V gene TRBV13; 7 bases are a match to TRBD2. The CDR3 totals 15 residues. Per the germline V gene, CDR1 is PRHDT and CDR2 is FYEKMQ (reference sequence). V lost 3 bases to trimming and J lost 3 bases; unmatched junction nucleotides: 7. In DNA form, the CDR3 reads TGTGCCAGCAGCTTCGGATGGGGGGGAGAAGAGACCCAGTACTTC. Protein product: CASSFGWGGEETQYF.

J is TRBJ2-7 and V is TRBV24-1; D unresolved. CDR1 is KGHDR, CDR2 SFDVKD, per germline. V shed 5 bases and J shed 1 base, with 8 bases lying between them. The CDR3 sequence is 13 residues long. CDR3 DNA: TGTGCCACCAGTGGACCTTCATCCTACGAGCAGTACTTC. It yields the protein CATSGPSSYEQYF.

This clonotype was observed many times. The CDR3 DNA is TGTGCCAGCAGTTATCTCCGGCGGGGCAGCATGGGTGGCTACACCTTC. This sequence encodes CASSYLRRGSMGGYTF. The V and J genes are TRBV6-1 and TRBJ1-2; tentative D call: TRBD1 (5 bases). Trimming removed 5 bases at V and 7 bases at J, with 23 bases between. CDR1 is MNHNS and CDR2 is SASEGT in the germline V gene. The CDR3 extends over 16 amino acids.

This clonotype has a count of ten or more. The chain employs TRBV10-2 and TRBJ2-2, with D possibly called TRBD1 or TRBD2 (6 bases each). Germline CDR1 is WSHSY and CDR2 is SAAADI. V was clipped by 6 bases and J by 8 bases, with 19 bases between them. The CDR3 spans 15 residues. For the CDR3, the DNA is TGCGCCAGCAGACATGGACAGTACGGGGGAGGGGAGCTGTTTTTT. It encodes CASRHGQYGGGELFF.

The chain recombines TRBV7-2 with TRBJ2-2; TRBD2 matches at 14 bases. This CDR3 contains 18 residues. With V trimmed by 5 bases and J by 1 base, 6 bases remained unmatched. Germline V gene data show CDR1 as SGHTA and CDR2 as FQGNSA. The CDR3 DNA follows: TGTGCCAGCAGCAGGCGACTAGCGGGAGGGGGGAACACCGGGGAGCTGTTTTTT. As protein: CASSRRLAGGGNTGELFF. The complete variable domain, with remaining parts taken from reference TRBV7-2 and TRBJ2-2, reads GAGVSQSPSNKVTEKGKDVELRCDPISGHTALYWYRQSLGQGLEFLIYFQGNSAPDKSGLPSDRFSAERTGGSVSTLTIQRTQQEDSAVYLCASSRRLAGGGNTGELFFGEGSRLTVL.

This clonotype was detected only a few times. The chain uses TRBV7-9 and TRBJ2-1, with D possibly matching TRBD2 (6 bases). Germline lookup yields CDR1 SEHNR and CDR2 FQNEAQ (reference sequence). The V end lost 4 bases, the J end lost 15 bases, and 22 bases lay between the germline ends. The CDR3 spans 14 residues. CDR3 DNA: TGTGCCAGCAGCTCCTCCGGGAGTCTTGGGTTTTCGTTCTTC. As protein: CASSSSGSLGFSFF.

In this sample, this clonotype turned up many times. The V gene is TRBV18, the J gene TRBJ2-3; 7 bases agree with TRBD1. Germline V gene lookup returns CDR1 KGHSH and CDR2 LQKENI. The V segment lost 1 base and the J segment 0 bases; nucleotides outside the gene matches: 1. CDR3 length: 15 amino acids. CDR3 loop: CASSPRQGSTDTQYF. Here the CDR3 DNA reads TGTGCCAGCTCACCACGACAGGGAAGCACAGATACGCAGTATTTT. Supplemented by reference TRBV18 and TRBJ2-3, the full variable domain reads NAGVMQNPRHLVRRRGQEARLRCSPMKGHSHVYWYRQLPEEGLKFMVYLQKENIIDESGMPKERFSAEFPKEGPSILRIQQVVRGDSAAYFCASSPRQGSTDTQYFGPGTRLTVL.

This clonotype was seen many times. The V gene is TRBV18, the J gene TRBJ1-1; 7 nucleotides match TRBD1. CDR1 is KGHSH and CDR2 is LQKENI in the germline V gene. The CDR3 totals 17 residues. V lost 5 bases, J lost 0 bases, and 12 bases stayed unmatched. Here the CDR3 reads CASSTLIRTGMNTEAFF. Written as DNA, the CDR3 is TGTGCCAGCTCAACCCTTATCCGGACAGGCATGAACACTGAAGCTTTCTTT.

The J gene is TRBJ2-2, the V gene TRBV6-5, with D possibly TRBD2 on 6 matching bases. Trimming shortened V by 0 bases and J by 6 bases, and 14 bases separated the two germline ends. Germline lookup yields CDR1 MNHEY and CDR2 SVGAGI. The CDR3 is 16 amino acids. CDR3 nucleotides: TGTGCCAGCAGTTACTCCCCGGGAGCATTCGCCGGGGAGCTGTTTTTT. It encodes CASSYSPGAFAGELFF.

This clonotype was detected a few times. The rearrangement links TRBV14 to TRBJ1-2, with 8 bases that match TRBD1. V lost 1 base, J lost 5 bases, and 9 bases stayed unmatched. CDR1 and CDR2 (germline): SGHDN, FVKESK. The CDR3 sequence is 16 residues long. CDR3 residues: CASSQGAGQVIYGYTF. For the CDR3, the DNA is TGTGCCAGCAGCCAAGGTGCGGGACAGGTCATTTATGGCTACACCTTC.

The V gene is TRBV7-2, the J gene TRBJ2-3, with 9 nucleotides matching TRBD2. Germline-derived CDR1 and CDR2 are SGHTA and FQGNSA. The CDR3 extends over 15 amino acids. V lost 4 bases to trimming and J lost 4 bases; unmatched junction nucleotides: 6. Here the CDR3 DNA reads TGTGCCAGCAGCTCCATGGGACTAGCAGCAGATACGCAGTATTTT. Amino acid sequence: CASSSMGLAADTQYF.

This clonotype was picked up a small number of times. The rearrangement uses TRBV4-2 and TRBJ2-7, with D tentatively TRBD1 or TRBD2 (5 bases each). The germline V gene has CDR1 LGHNA and CDR2 YNFKEQ. The CDR3 runs 14 residues. Deletions cut 1 base from V and 7 bases from J, with 14 bases between. CDR3 sequence (DNA): TGTGCCAGCAGCCAAGGGGACGTGATTACTGAGCAGTACTTC. It encodes CASSQGDVITEQYF.

The chain couples TRBV24-1 to TRBJ2-1, with D possibly matching TRBD1 (6 bases). The CDR3 consists of 15 residues. In germline, CDR1 is KGHDR, CDR2 SFDVKD. Trimming took 4 bases from V and 7 from J, leaving 16 bases between them. CDR3 protein: CATSEARGGKNEQFF. CDR3 nucleotides: TGTGCCACCAGTGAGGCAAGAGGGGGTAAGAATGAGCAGTTCTTC.

The chain carries TRBV6-1 and TRBJ2-2; 7 bases fit TRBD1. CDR3 length: 15 residues. CDR1 and CDR2 from the germline V gene are MNHNS and SASEGT. With 6 bases clipped from V and 4 bases from J, the junction kept 8 bases outside the gene matches. The CDR3 spells CASRLRGRGTGELFF. Here the CDR3 DNA reads TGTGCCAGCAGACTTAGGGGGCGAGGCACCGGGGAGCTGTTTTTT.

The chain joins TRBV6-2 or TRBV6-3 to TRBJ1-2, with D unclear. Per germline, CDR1 MNHEY and CDR2 SVGEGT. The CDR3 loop spans 22 amino acids. V lost 0 bases and J lost 4, with 33 bases in between. This chain's CDR3 is CASSYSSPEAASVTSPTYGYTF. The CDR3 nucleotides are TGTGCCAGCAGTTACTCATCCCCGGAGGCCGCCTCCGTAACCTCGCCTACCTATGGCTACACCTTC.

This clonotype was recorded at least ten times. The genes are TRBV12-3 or TRBV12-4 and TRBJ2-1; no firm D call. The CDR3 totals 13 residues. The V end was cut by 2 bases, the J end by 6 bases, with 8 bases between. CDR3 coding DNA: TGTGCCAGCAGTTTAAGTGGTACCAATGAGCAGTTCTTC. Protein: CASSLSGTNEQFF.

The rearrangement joins TRBV12-3 or TRBV12-4 to TRBJ1-3; TRBD1 aligns across 7 bases. Unmatched junction bases numbered 5, after V lost 5 bases and J lost 7 bases. This CDR3 has 13 amino acids. The CDR3 DNA sequence: TGTGCCAGCAGTCGGGACAGCTCCAACACCATATATTTT. Amino acid sequence: CASSRDSSNTIYF.

This clonotype came up many times. The chain couples TRBV7-8 to TRBJ2-5; perhaps TRBD1 as D (6 bases). Germline assignment: CDR1 SGHVS and CDR2 FQNEAQ. There are 18 residues in the CDR3. V lost 0 bases and J 4 bases, leaving 21 bases between the germline ends. The CDR3 protein is CASSLAHGARGHSETQYF. The CDR3 DNA is TGTGCCAGCAGCTTAGCTCACGGAGCCAGGGGACACTCAGAGACCCAGTACTTC. Complete variable domain (other parts from reference TRBV7-8 and TRBJ2-5): GAGVSQSPRYKVAKRGQDVALRCDPISGHVSLFWYQQALGQGPEFLTYFQNEAQLDKSGLPSDRFFAERPEGSVSTLKIQRTQQEDSAVYLCASSLAHGARGHSETQYFGPGTRLLVL.

The J gene is TRBJ2-2, the V gene TRBV6-1; possibly TRBD1 for D (6 bases). V lost 6 bases to trimming and J lost 3 bases, with 11 bases between them. CDR1 and CDR2 (germline): MNHNS, SASEGT. The CDR3 consists of 14 residues. CDR3 region: CASRKDSYTGELFF. The CDR3 nucleotides read TGTGCCAGCAGGAAGGACAGCTACACCGGGGAGCTGTTTTTT.

This clonotype was recorded at least ten times. This chain links TRBV6-1 with TRBJ2-7; D may match TRBD1 or TRBD2 (7 bases each). The CDR3 is made up of 17 amino acids. Germline CDR1 is MNHNS and CDR2 is SASEGT. Trimming pared 5 bases from V and 3 bases from J, leaving 23 bases between. The CDR3 here is CASSQLMGRGGLYEQYF. In DNA form, the CDR3 reads TGTGCCAGCAGTCAACTCATGGGCAGGGGGGGTCTCTACGAGCAGTACTTC.